The clone carrying this T cell receptor (beta chain) appeared many times. TRAV- and TRBV-specific primers primed first-strand cDNA, covering alpha and beta chains. Amplification, which lasted 20 PCR cycles, used a constant-region primer and V-primer adapter to amplify TCRs. Researchers amplified the isolated mRNA using in vitro transcription. Via MiXCR, TCRdb re-called the reads, giving one row per CDR3 protein. The profile shows under 95,000 distinct CDR3 sequences, 15% to 20% of them singletons. The data were taken from a study of low-dose radiotherapy and immunotherapy resistance in tumors. Study-level background: Every six weeks patients received intravenous ipilimumab 1 mg/kg, and every two weeks they received intravenous nivolumab 240 mg. A dose of 300 mg of oral aspirin was taken by patients daily for four cycles from cycle 1 day 1.

Time point here: before trial treatment. Eligibility was restricted to patients presenting with advanced solid tumors that lacked tumor-infiltrating lymphocytes. The CDR3 contains 15 residues. V was trimmed by 5 bases and J by 4 bases, leaving 14 bases between them. Germline values: CDR1 SGHVS, CDR2 FQNEAQ. Specimen: PBMCs, collected before treatment. The clonotype was recovered from a male donor with prostate cancer. The rearrangement joins TRBV7-8 to TRBJ2-2; D unresolved. The CDR3 protein is CASSPWGPGTGELFF. CDR3 sequence (DNA): TGTGCCAGCAGCCCCTGGGGTCCGGGCACCGGGGAGCTGTTTTTT.